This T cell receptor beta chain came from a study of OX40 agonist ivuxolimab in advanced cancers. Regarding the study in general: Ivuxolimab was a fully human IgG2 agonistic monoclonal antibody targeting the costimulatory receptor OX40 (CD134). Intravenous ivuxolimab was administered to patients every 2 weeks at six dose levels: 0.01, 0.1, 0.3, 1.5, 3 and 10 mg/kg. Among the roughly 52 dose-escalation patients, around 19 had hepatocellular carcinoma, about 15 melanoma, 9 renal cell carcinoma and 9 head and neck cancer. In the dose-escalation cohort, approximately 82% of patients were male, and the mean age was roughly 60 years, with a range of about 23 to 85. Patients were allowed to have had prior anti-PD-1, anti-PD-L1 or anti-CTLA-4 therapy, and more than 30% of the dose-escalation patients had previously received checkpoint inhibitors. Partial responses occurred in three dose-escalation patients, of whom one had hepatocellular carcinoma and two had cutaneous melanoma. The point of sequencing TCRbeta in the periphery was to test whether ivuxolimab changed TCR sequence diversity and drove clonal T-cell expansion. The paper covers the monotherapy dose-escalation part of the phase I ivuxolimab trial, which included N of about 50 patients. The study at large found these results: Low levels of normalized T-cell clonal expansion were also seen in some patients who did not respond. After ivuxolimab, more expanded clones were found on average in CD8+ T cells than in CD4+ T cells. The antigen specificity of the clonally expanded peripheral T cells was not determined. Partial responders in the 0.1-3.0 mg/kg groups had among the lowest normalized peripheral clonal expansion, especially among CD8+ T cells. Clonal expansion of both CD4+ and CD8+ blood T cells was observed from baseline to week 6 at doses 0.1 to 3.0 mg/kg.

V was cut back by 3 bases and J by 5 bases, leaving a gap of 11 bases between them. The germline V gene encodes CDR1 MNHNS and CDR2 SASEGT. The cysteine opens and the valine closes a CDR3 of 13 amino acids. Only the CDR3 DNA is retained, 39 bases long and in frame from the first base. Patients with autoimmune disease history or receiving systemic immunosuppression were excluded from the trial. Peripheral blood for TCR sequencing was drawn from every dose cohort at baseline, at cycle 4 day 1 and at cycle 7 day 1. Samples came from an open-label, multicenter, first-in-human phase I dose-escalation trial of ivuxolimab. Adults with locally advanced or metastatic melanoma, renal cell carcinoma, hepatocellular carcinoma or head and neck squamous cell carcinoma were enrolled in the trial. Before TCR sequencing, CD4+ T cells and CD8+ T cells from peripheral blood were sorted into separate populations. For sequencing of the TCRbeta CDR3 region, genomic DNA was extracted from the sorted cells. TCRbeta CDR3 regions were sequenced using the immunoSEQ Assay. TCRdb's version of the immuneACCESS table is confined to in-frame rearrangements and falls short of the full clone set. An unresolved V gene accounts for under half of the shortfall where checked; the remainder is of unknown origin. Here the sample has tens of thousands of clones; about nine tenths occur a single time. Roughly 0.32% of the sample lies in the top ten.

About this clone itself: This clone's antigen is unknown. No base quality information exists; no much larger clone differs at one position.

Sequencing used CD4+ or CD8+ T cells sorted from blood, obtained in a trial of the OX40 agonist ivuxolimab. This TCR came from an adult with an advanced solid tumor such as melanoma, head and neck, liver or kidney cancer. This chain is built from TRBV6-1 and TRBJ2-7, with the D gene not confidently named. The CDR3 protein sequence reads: CASSDIRVHEQYV. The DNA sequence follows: TGTGCCAGCAGTGATATAAGGGTACACGAGCAGTACGTC.